The present entry profiles one T cell receptor (beta chain) with its context. The antigen remains unidentified. Sequenced by immunoSEQ multiplex PCR; TCRdb stores in-frame clones only, minus some. Here the sample spans fewer than 15,000 clones, 66% being singletons. These data are taken from a study of T cell repertoires in urothelial bladder cancer. The wider study: A few lesions each were cT0, cTa, cT1, and cT2 or greater. Findings of the study overall: A single clone reached about 2% in benign versus up to roughly 15% in carcinoma.

Specimen: tumor-infiltrating cells from bladder cancer. This receptor was obtained from a human donor with urothelial carcinoma.

The DNA for the CDR3 is TGCAGCGTTGACGGACTAGCGGGGGGCACAGATACGCAGTATTTT. Translated, it gives CSVDGLAGGTDTQYF. The V and J genes are TRBV29-1 and TRBJ2-3, with TRBD2 matching over 13 bases. Per the germline V gene, CDR1 is SQVTM and CDR2 is ANQGSEA. Trimming at V came to 3 bases and at J to 1 base, leaving 1 base not matched to a gene. There are 15 residues in the CDR3.